This T cell receptor beta chain was sequenced during a study of vaccination effects on CD4 cells after COVID-19. To note about this clone: Its antigen is currently unknown.

Findings of the study overall: Both infection-induced and vaccine-induced clones contracted markedly at late post-vaccination timepoints.

Germline lookup yields CDR1 SGHRS and CDR2 YFSETQ. Losses at the gene ends were 2 bases for V and 4 bases for J; bases not matched to a gene: 4. The CDR3 contains 15 residues. Ahead of sequencing, the ViraFEST assay grew antigen-specific CD4+ T cells using viral peptide pools. Researchers isolated CD4+ T cells once approximately 10 days of culture had elapsed. Previously uninfected by SARS-CoV-2, the vaccine recipients also showed negative nucleocapsid antibodies. On both days 3 and 7, half of the culture medium was replaced with IL-2 medium. Using immunoSEQ multiplex PCR, the repertoire was profiled, and TCRdb retains in-frame clones only, with some absent. The sample includes 55,000 to 75,000 clones, roughly 70% of them seen just once.

The chain employs TRBV5-1 and TRBJ1-2, with 11 bases lining up with TRBD1. The specimen was CD4+ T cells from PBMCs cultured with HCoV-OC43 spike peptides, collected before COVID-19 vaccination. Specified subset: HCoV-OC43 spike overlapping peptide pool stimulation. The clonotype originates from a human donor who received a COVID-19 vaccine. The CDR3 nucleotides are TGCGCCAGCAGCTTAGGACAGGGGGCCTCCTATGGCTACACCTTC. Translating gives CASSLGQGASYGYTF.